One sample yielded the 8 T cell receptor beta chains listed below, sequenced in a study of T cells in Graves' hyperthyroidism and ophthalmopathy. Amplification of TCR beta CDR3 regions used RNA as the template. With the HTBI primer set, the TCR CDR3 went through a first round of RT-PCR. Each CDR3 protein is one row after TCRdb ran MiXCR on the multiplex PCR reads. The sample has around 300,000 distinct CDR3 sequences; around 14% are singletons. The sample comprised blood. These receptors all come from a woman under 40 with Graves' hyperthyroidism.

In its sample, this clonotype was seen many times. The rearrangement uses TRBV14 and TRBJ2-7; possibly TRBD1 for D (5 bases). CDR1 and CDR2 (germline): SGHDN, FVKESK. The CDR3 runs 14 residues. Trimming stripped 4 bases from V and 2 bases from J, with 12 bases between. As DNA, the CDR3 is TGTGCCAGCAGCCCCTTACAGGATACCTACGAGCAGTACTTC. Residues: CASSPLQDTYEQYF.

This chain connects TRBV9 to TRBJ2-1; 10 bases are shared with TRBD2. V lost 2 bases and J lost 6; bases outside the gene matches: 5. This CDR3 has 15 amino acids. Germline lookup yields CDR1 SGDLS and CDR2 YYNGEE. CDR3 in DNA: TGTGCCAGCAGCGTCCGGACTAGCGGTACCAATGAGCAGTTCTTC. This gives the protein CASSVRTSGTNEQFF.

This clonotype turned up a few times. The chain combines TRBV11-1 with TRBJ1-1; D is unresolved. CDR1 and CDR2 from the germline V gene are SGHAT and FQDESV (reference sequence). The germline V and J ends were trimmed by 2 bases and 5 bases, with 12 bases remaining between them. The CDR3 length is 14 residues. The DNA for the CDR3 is TGTGCCAGCAGCTTAAGCTCTGCGGGGACTGAAGCTTTCTTT. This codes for CASSLSSAGTEAFF.

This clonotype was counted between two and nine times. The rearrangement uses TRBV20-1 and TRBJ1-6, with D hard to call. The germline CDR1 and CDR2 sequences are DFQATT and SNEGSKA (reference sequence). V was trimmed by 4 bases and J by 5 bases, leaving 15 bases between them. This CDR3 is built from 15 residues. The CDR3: CSATASRGDNSPLHF. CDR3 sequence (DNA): TGCAGTGCTACGGCATCTCGGGGAGATAATTCACCCCTCCACTTT.

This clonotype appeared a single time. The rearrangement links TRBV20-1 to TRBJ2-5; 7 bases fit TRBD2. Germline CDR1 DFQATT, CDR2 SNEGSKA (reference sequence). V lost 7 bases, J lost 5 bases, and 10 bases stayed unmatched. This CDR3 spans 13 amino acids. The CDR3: CSGDHAREETQYF. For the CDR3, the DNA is TGCAGTGGAGATCATGCGCGGGAGGAGACCCAGTACTTC.

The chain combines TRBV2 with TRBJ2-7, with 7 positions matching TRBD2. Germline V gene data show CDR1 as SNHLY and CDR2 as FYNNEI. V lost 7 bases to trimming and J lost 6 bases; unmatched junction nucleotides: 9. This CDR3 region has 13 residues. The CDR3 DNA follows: TGTGCCAGCACAAGGGGCGGGAGCTTCGAGCAGTACTTC. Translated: CASTRGGSFEQYF.

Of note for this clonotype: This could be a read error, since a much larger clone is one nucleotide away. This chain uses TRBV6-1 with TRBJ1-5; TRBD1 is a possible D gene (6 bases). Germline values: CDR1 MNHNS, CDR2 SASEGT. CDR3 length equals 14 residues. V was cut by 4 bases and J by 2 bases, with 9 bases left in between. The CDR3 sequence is CASSGYRGNQPQHF. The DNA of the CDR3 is TGTGCCAGCAGTGGATACAGGGGCAATCAGCCCCAGCATTTT.

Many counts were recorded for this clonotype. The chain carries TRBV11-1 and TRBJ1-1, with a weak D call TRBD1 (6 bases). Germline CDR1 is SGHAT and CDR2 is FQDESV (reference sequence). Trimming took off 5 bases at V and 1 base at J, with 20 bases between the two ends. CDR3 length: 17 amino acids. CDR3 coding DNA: TGTGCCAGCAGCGGGGGGCAGGGGAAAAGTAAGAACACTGAAGCTTTCTTT. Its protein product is CASSGGQGKSKNTEAFF.